The 27 T cell receptor beta chains listed next were all sequenced from one sample in a study of T cell changes during pregnancy in multiple sclerosis (dated by TCRdb to the late 2010s). Preparation of the library involved the immunoSEQ multiplex PCR assay. TCRdb re-hosts the immuneACCESS table, in-frame sequences only. Its copies lack some clones; in the studies checked, an unresolved V gene accounts for under half of them, and the cause for the rest is not known. Recorded for this sample are some 97,000 clones; almost 95% of them occurred a single time. About 0.9% of the sample lies in the top ten. The sequencing here drew on peripheral blood, taken before pregnancy. The receptors were sampled from a female donor with multiple sclerosis, enrolled in a pregnancy study.

The chain is built from TRBV6-6 and TRBJ2-4; 8 nucleotides match TRBD1. After removal of 5 bases from V and 0 bases from J, the junction contained 3 bases not matched to a gene. The CDR3 covers 15 residues. Germline V gene lookup returns CDR1 MNHNY and CDR2 SVGAGI (reference sequence). The CDR3 region has the DNA TGTGCCAGCAGTACAGGGGGTCTAGCCAAAAACATTCAGTACTTC. Its translation: CASSTGGLAKNIQYF.

The rearrangement links TRBV25-1 to TRBJ1-2; a weak D match, TRBD1 (6 bases). Germline CDR1 is MGHDK and CDR2 is SYGVNS. Trimming pared 6 bases from V and 3 bases from J, leaving 11 bases between. This CDR3 spans 13 amino acids. CDR3 DNA sequence: TGTGCCAGCAGAAACAGGGAAGACTATGGCTACACCTTC. This codes for CASRNREDYGYTF.

This chain links TRBV18 with TRBJ2-7; possibly TRBD2 for D (6 bases). The CDR3 runs 15 residues. CDR1 KGHSH and CDR2 LQKENI come from the germline V gene. V lost 2 bases, J lost 0 bases, and 11 bases lay in between. Here the CDR3 reads CASSPGAGNSYEQYF. The DNA for the CDR3 is TGTGCCAGCTCACCAGGGGCGGGAAACTCCTACGAGCAGTACTTC.

The V call is TRBV19, the J call TRBJ2-1, with 11 bases aligning to TRBD1. CDR3 length: 16 residues. From germline, CDR1 is LNHDA and CDR2 SQIVND (reference sequence). Trimming at V came to 6 bases and at J to 7 bases, leaving 11 bases not matched to a gene. DNA for the CDR3: TGTGCCAGTAGCTTAAACCGGGACAGGGGGGGTAATGAGCAGTTCTTC. It is translated as CASSLNRDRGGNEQFF.

This clone occurred once. V and J are TRBV5-1 and TRBJ1-5; TRBD1 matches 7 bases. The CDR3 totals 15 residues. Germline CDR1 and CDR2: SGHRS and YFSETQ. V dropped 4 bases and J dropped 0; count of bases not matched to a gene: 4. In DNA, the CDR3 is TGCGCCAGCAGCAGCGCAGGGGGTAGCAATCAGCCCCAGCATTTT. Protein product: CASSSAGGSNQPQHF.

This clone has only one observation. The CDR3 loop reads CASSWGTGNYEQYF. The CDR3 coding sequence is TGTGCCAGTAGTTGGGGTACAGGGAACTACGAGCAGTACTTC. The chain uses TRBV19 and TRBJ2-7; D may be TRBD1 (6 bases). CDR1 is LNHDA, CDR2 SQIVND, per germline (reference sequence). This CDR3 region has 14 residues. The ends were cut back, 5 bases at V and 3 bases at J, with 14 bases in the middle.

The count of this clone is one. The chain recombines TRBV4-1 with TRBJ1-1, with D maybe TRBD1 (5 bases). Germline V gene lookup returns CDR1 MGHRA and CDR2 YSYEKL. The CDR3 length is 15 residues. Deletions cut 4 bases from V and 0 bases from J, with 12 bases between. This CDR3 reads CASSRELTVNTEAFF. The CDR3, as DNA: TGCGCCAGCAGCCGCGAGCTGACAGTGAACACTGAAGCTTTCTTT.

The chain uses TRBV4-1 and TRBJ2-6; D is possibly TRBD2 (5 bases). V lost 3 bases, J lost 4 bases, and 28 bases lay in between. CDR3 length: 21 amino acids. Per the germline V gene, CDR1 is MGHRA and CDR2 is YSYEKL. The CDR3 is CASSQDQSGSLFSLGANVLTF. CDR3 sequence (DNA): TGCGCCAGCAGCCAGGACCAGTCGGGAAGTCTTTTTTCTCTGGGGGCCAACGTCCTGACTTTC.

The CDR3 region is CAISETRTSGRANEQFF. Written as DNA, the CDR3 is TGTGCCATCAGTGAGACTAGGACTAGCGGGAGGGCCAATGAGCAGTTCTTC. J is TRBJ2-1 and V is TRBV10-3; 15 bases line up with TRBD2. Germline values: CDR1 ENHRY, CDR2 SYGVKD. CDR3 length: 17 residues. Trimming removed 2 bases from V and 6 bases from J; junction bases left unmatched: 5.

Only one count was recorded for this clone. The chain recombines TRBV18 with TRBJ2-1; D possibly corresponds to TRBD1 (7 bases). V was cut by 0 bases and J by 9 bases, with 15 bases left in between. Germline V gene lookup returns CDR1 KGHSH and CDR2 LQKENI. The CDR3 is 15 residues long. In nucleotides, the CDR3 is TGTGCCAGCTCACCACCGTCACAGCAGGGGGGTGAGCAGTTCTTC. It specifies CASSPPSQQGGEQFF.

The CDR3 region has the DNA TGTGCCAGCAGCTTAGCGGGTCTAACTGAAGGGGGTCGCGAGCAGTACTTC. Its translation: CASSLAGLTEGGREQYF. The chain carries TRBV2 and TRBJ2-7, with a possible D match to TRBD2 (7 bases). V lost 6 bases and J lost 6, with 27 bases in between. The CDR3 sequence is 17 residues long. Germline-derived CDR1 and CDR2 are SNHLY and FYNNEI.

CDR3 nucleotide sequence: TGTGCCAGCGGGTTCGGCGGGAGCTCCTACGAGCAGTACTTC. This codes for CASGFGGSSYEQYF. The J gene is TRBJ2-7, the V gene TRBV14, with TRBD2 matching 7 bases. The CDR3 has 14 residues. The V gene's germline CDR1 is SGHDN and CDR2 FVKESK. V shed 8 bases, J shed 0 bases, and the junction held 7 bases outside the gene matches.

This clone was observed once. The genes are TRBV28 and TRBJ2-7; a weak D match, TRBD1 (6 bases). The V end lost 6 bases, the J end lost 5 bases, and 14 bases lay between the germline ends. The CDR3 contains 13 residues. Germline V gives CDR1 MDHEN, CDR2 SYDVKM. CDR3 bases: TGTGCCAGCAGCCAAACAGGGCGCAACGAGCAGTACTTC. Its protein is CASSQTGRNEQYF.

The V call is TRBV14, the J call TRBJ2-1, with a weak D call TRBD2 (5 bases). This CDR3 is 18 amino acids long. Germline V gene data show CDR1 as SGHDN and CDR2 as FVKESK. With 2 bases removed from V and 2 bases from J, the gap between germline ends came to 19 bases. CDR3 amino acids: CASSQKEGAVFPYNEQFF. The CDR3 DNA is TGTGCCAGCAGCCAAAAAGAGGGAGCGGTTTTTCCCTACAATGAGCAGTTCTTC.

This clone has only one observation. This chain links TRBV27 with TRBJ2-5, with D maybe TRBD1 (6 bases). With 5 bases removed from V and 7 bases from J, the gap between germline ends came to 20 bases. CDR1 is MNHEY, CDR2 SMNVEV, per germline (reference sequence). This CDR3 has 15 amino acids. CDR3 amino acids: CASSPIYRDWGTQYF. In DNA, the CDR3 is TGTGCCAGCAGTCCAATCTACAGGGATTGGGGGACCCAGTACTTC.

The V gene is TRBV5-1, the J gene TRBJ2-7, with 13 bases lining up with TRBD2. After removal of 2 bases from V and 0 bases from J, the junction contained 5 bases not matched to a gene. In germline, CDR1 is SGHRS, CDR2 YFSETQ. This CDR3 is 17 amino acids long. The CDR3 DNA reads TGCGCCAGCAGCTTTGGACTAGCGGGAGCCGTCTCCTACGAGCAGTACTTC. Its protein product is CASSFGLAGAVSYEQYF.

The V call is TRBV7-8, the J call TRBJ2-7; TRBD2 aligns across 8 bases. V dropped 0 bases and J dropped 11; count of bases not matched to a gene: 21. CDR1 SGHVS and CDR2 FQNEAQ come from the germline V gene. The CDR3 is made up of 18 amino acids. The DNA for the CDR3 is TGTGCCAGCAGCTTAGCGCGTGAGGGGAGGCGGCGGGAGGCGGGAAAGTACTTC. It translates to CASSLAREGRRREAGKYF.

The rearrangement uses TRBV7-9 and TRBJ1-1, with TRBD1 identical over 8 bases. J was trimmed by 1 base and V by 5 bases; bases with no gene match: 9. Germline CDR1 reads SEHNR; CDR2 reads FQNEAQ (reference sequence). The CDR3 is 16 residues long. The CDR3 protein is CASSEADRGRNTEAFF. CDR3 DNA sequence: TGTGCCAGCAGCGAAGCCGACAGGGGTAGGAACACTGAAGCTTTCTTT.

V gene TRBV4-1 combines with J gene TRBJ2-1, with 9 bases aligning to TRBD2. Trimming removed 2 bases from V and 5 bases from J; junction bases left unmatched: 7. The CDR3 consists of 16 residues. The germline gives CDR1 MGHRA, CDR2 YSYEKL. The DNA for the CDR3 is TGCGCCAGCAGCCAACTTAGCGGGAGATGGGACAATGAGCAGTTCTTC. Translating it yields CASSQLSGRWDNEQFF.

The chain joins TRBV30 to TRBJ2-1; possibly TRBD2 for D (5 bases). The CDR3 has 15 residues. Germline loops: CDR1 GTSNPN, CDR2 SVGIG (reference sequence). Trimming removed 0 bases from V and 3 bases from J, with 12 bases in between. The CDR3 sequence: CAWSVQFEGYNEQFF. CDR3 DNA: TGTGCCTGGAGTGTACAGTTTGAGGGCTACAATGAGCAGTTCTTC.

This rearrangement joins TRBV2 to TRBJ1-2; perhaps TRBD1 as D (5 bases). CDR1 and CDR2 (germline): SNHLY, FYNNEI. The germline V and J ends were trimmed by 10 bases and 3 bases, with 15 bases remaining between them. This CDR3 contains 13 residues. Here the CDR3 reads CAIKLGGYYGYTF. The CDR3 DNA is TGTGCCATCAAACTGGGGGGGTACTATGGCTACACCTTC. Variable domain in full (rest from reference TRBV2 and TRBJ1-2): EPEVTQTPSHQVTQMGQEVILRCVPISNHLYFYWYRQILGQKVEFLVSFYNNEISEKSEIFDDQFSVERPDGSNFTLKIRSTKLEDSAMYFCAIKLGGYYGYTFGSGTRLTVV.

This sequence joins TRBV7-9 and TRBJ1-1, with TRBD1 identical over 8 bases. From germline, CDR1 is SEHNR and CDR2 FQNEAQ (reference sequence). The CDR3 is made up of 15 amino acids. With V trimmed by 5 bases and J by 2 bases, 7 bases remained unmatched. CDR3 DNA: TGTGCCAGCAGCCACCTGGGACAGGCTAACACTGAAGCTTTCTTT. This codes for CASSHLGQANTEAFF.

The gene calls are TRBV6-5 and TRBJ2-5; D is perhaps TRBD1 (7 bases). The V gene's germline CDR1 is MNHEY and CDR2 SVGAGI. The CDR3 covers 15 residues. Between the trimmed V and J ends, which lost 6 bases and 2 bases, there was a span of 16 bases. CDR3 DNA: TGTGCCAGCAGGCGCAGGGGGGAAAATCAAGAGACCCAGTACTTC. It is translated as CASRRRGENQETQYF.

The chain is built from TRBV5-1 and TRBJ2-1, with D uncertain. The CDR3 is 14 residues long. Germline CDR1 is SGHRS and CDR2 is YFSETQ. Trimming cost V 4 bases and J 8 bases, with 16 bases left between them. CDR3 DNA: TGCGCCAGCAGCCTACAGTACCCACCCGATGAGCAGTTCTTC. It yields the protein CASSLQYPPDEQFF.

This chain links TRBV5-1 with TRBJ2-3; 9 bases are shared with TRBD1. The trim removed 4 bases at V and 0 bases at J, leaving 6 bases unmatched. This CDR3 has 16 amino acids. Germline V lookup: CDR1 SGHRS, CDR2 YFSETQ. CDR3 sequence (DNA): TGCGCCAGCAGCGCCGGACAGGGGACTAGCACAGATACGCAGTATTTT. This gives the protein CASSAGQGTSTDTQYF.

CDR3 coding DNA: TGTGCCAGCTACCATGGGACACCTCAAGAGACCCAGTACTTC. Its translation: CASYHGTPQETQYF. The rearrangement joins TRBV7-9 to TRBJ2-5, with D possibly matching TRBD1 (6 bases). Germline values: CDR1 SEHNR, CDR2 FQNEAQ (reference sequence). This CDR3 comprises 14 residues. With 8 bases removed from V and 2 bases from J, the gap between germline ends came to 15 bases.

This chain joins TRBV4-3 and TRBJ2-1; 7 nucleotides match TRBD2. V trimming: 1 base; J trimming: 0 bases; junction bases outside the gene matches: 12. From germline, CDR1 is LGHNA and CDR2 YSLEER. CDR3 length: 19 amino acids. This CDR3 reads CASSQVVIQREASYNEQFF. In nucleotides, the CDR3 is TGCGCCAGCAGCCAAGTAGTAATCCAGCGGGAAGCCTCCTACAATGAGCAGTTCTTC.